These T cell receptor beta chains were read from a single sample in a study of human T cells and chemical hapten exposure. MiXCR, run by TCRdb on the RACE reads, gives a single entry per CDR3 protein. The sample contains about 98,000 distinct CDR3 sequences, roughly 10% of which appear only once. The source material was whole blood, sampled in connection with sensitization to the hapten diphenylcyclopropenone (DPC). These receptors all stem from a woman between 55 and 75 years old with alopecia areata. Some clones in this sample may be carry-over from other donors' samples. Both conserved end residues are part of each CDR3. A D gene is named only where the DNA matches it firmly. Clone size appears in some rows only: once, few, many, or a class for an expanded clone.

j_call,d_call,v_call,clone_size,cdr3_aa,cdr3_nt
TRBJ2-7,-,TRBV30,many,CALAGTSYEQYF,TGTGCCTTGGCGGGTACATCCTACGAGCAGTACTTC
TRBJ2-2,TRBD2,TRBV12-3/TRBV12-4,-,CASTPWGGTGELFF,TGTGCCAGCACCCCGTGGGGGGGAACCGGGGAGCTGTTTTTT
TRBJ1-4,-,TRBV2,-,CASSEAGEKLFF,TGTGCCAGCAGTGAAGCGGGCGAAAAACTGTTTTTT
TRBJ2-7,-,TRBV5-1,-,CASSRAGSGATYEEYF,TGCGCCAGCAGCCGGGCTGGGAGTGGGGCGACCTACGAGGAGTACTTC
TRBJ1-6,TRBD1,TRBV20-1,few,CSALAQGSYNSPLHF,TGCAGTGCTCTTGCACAGGGGTCCTATAATTCACCCCTCCACTTT
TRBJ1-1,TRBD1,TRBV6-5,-,CASSYHKPGQSNTEAFF,TGTGCCAGCAGTTACCACAAACCGGGACAGTCGAACACTGAAGCTTTCTTT
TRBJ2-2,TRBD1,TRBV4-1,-,CASSHPGGRDTGELFF,TGCGCCAGCAGCCACCCAGGGGGAAGGGACACCGGGGAGCTGTTTTTT
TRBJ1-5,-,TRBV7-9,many,CASSLGSGAQPQHF,TGTGCCAGCAGCTTGGGCAGCGGGGCTCAGCCCCAGCATTTT
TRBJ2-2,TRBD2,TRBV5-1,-,CASSFGPVTSGAANTGELFF,TGCGCCAGCAGCTTTGGTCCTGTCACTAGCGGAGCTGCGAACACCGGGGAGCTGTTTTTT
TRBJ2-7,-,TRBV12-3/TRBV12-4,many,CASSSTGPYYEQYF,TGTGCCAGCAGTTCCACAGGTCCTTATTACGAGCAGTACTTC
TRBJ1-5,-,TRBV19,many,CASSGQHSNQPQHF,TGTGCCAGTAGTGGACAGCATAGCAATCAGCCCCAGCATTTT
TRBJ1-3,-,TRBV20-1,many,CSARTGFSGNTIYF,TGCAGTGCTAGGACAGGTTTCTCTGGAAACACCATATATTTT
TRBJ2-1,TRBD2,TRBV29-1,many,CSVEGGTSIEQFF,TGCAGCGTTGAAGGCGGGACTAGCATTGAGCAGTTCTTC
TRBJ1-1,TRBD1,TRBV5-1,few,CASRRTGVNTEAFF,TGCGCCAGCAGAAGAACAGGGGTGAACACTGAAGCTTTCTTT
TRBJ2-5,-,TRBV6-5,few,CASSSGPSAETQYF,TGTGCCAGCAGTTCCGGACCCTCTGCGGAGACCCAGTACTTC
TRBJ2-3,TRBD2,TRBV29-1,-,CSVAAGGTDTQYF,TGCAGCGTTGCAGCGGGGGGCACAGATACGCAGTATTTT
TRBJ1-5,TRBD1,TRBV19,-,CASRDPTGVDQPQHF,TGTGCCAGTAGGGACCCTACAGGGGTAGATCAGCCCCAGCATTTT
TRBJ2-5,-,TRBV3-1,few,CASSRDGGAQETQYF,TGTGCCAGCAGCCGTGACGGGGGCGCCCAAGAGACCCAGTACTTC
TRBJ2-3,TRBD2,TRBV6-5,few,CASSYSFFQDAAGGSRAQYF,TGTGCCAGCAGTTACTCGTTTTTCCAAGACGCAGCGGGGGGATCCCGGGCGCAGTATTTT
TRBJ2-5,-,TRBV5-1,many,CASSLGRVRETQYF,TGCGCCAGCAGCTTGGGCAGGGTGAGAGAGACCCAGTACTTC
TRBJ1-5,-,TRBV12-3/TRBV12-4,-,CASRWGDYSNQPQHF,TGTGCCAGCAGATGGGGAGACTATAGCAATCAGCCCCAGCATTTT
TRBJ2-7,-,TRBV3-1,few,CASQQFNSYEQYF,TGTGCCAGCCAACAGTTTAACTCCTACGAGCAGTACTTC
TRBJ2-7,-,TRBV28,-,CASSLAVRAEEQYF,TGTGCCAGCAGTTTGGCGGTCAGGGCTGAGGAGCAGTACTTC
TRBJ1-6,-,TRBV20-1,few,CSARVDDSPLHF,TGCAGTGCTAGAGTAGATGATTCACCCCTCCACTTT
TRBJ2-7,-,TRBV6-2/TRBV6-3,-,CATQGWEAYEQYF,TGTGCCACCCAGGGTTGGGAAGCCTACGAGCAGTACTTC
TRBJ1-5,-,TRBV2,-,CASTWGAGNQPQHF,TGTGCCAGCACCTGGGGGGCGGGCAATCAGCCCCAGCATTTT
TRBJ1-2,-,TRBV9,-,CASSVDPDNYGYTF,TGTGCCAGCAGCGTAGACCCGGATAACTATGGCTACACCTTC
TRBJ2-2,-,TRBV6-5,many,CATLGGITGELFF,TGTGCCACACTCGGGGGAATCACCGGGGAGCTGTTTTTT
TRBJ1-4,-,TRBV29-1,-,CSVGGGPTNEKLFF,TGCAGCGTTGGAGGGGGACCAACTAATGAAAAACTGTTTTTT